Following are 20 T cell receptor beta chains from one sample sequenced in a study of T cell responses to AZD1222 COVID-19 vaccine (dated by TCRdb to the early 2020s). The label giving this sample's time point can be read as: about 28 days (+/-7) after the second vaccine dose. Library generation was performed with the immunoSEQ multiplex PCR assay. In its TCRdb copy, this immuneACCESS table keeps in-frame sequences only and misses some clones. Where compared with another copy, unresolved V genes explain less than half of these, and the others have no known cause. For this sample the table gives 70,000 to 95,000 clones, of which about 86% were detected only once. Roughly 5.6% of the sample rests with the top ten. The sequences come from peripheral blood, collected 28 days after the second AZD1222 dose. Receptors were obtained from an adult who received the AZD1222 COVID-19 vaccine.

The chain recombines TRBV7-9 with TRBJ2-1, with D hard to call. Germline V gene sequence: CDR1 SEHNR, CDR2 FQNEAQ (reference sequence). The V and J ends lost 3 bases and 9 bases respectively, with 12 bases between them. The CDR3 runs 13 residues. CDR3 region: CASSFGLGTEQFF. CDR3 coding DNA: TGTGCCAGCAGCTTTGGTCTAGGTACTGAGCAGTTCTTC.

The chain recombines TRBV4-3 with TRBJ1-6; D is perhaps TRBD1 (6 bases). The germline V and J ends were trimmed by 0 bases and 7 bases, with 16 bases remaining between them. Germline CDR1 reads LGHNA; CDR2 reads YSLEER. There are 17 residues in the CDR3. CDR3: CASSQDFVGQQNSPLHF. The CDR3 DNA reads as TGCGCCAGCAGCCAAGATTTTGTGGGACAACAGAATTCACCCCTCCACTTT.

The genes are TRBV12-3 or TRBV12-4 and TRBJ1-1; D is unresolved. The CDR3 totals 11 residues. Trimming pared 7 bases from V and 10 bases from J, leaving 13 bases between. The CDR3 loop reads CASNGGVGAFF. The CDR3 DNA follows: TGTGCCAGCAACGGCGGGGTGGGAGCTTTCTTT.

The chain's CDR3 is CASSSGLVRGGELFF. The CDR3 region has the DNA TGTGCCAGCAGTTCGGGACTAGTCAGGGGCGGGGAGCTGTTTTTT. This chain joins TRBV27 and TRBJ2-2; the match to TRBD2 covers 8 bases. Germline-derived CDR1 and CDR2 are MNHEY and SMNVEV (reference sequence). Losses at the gene ends were 4 bases for V and 7 bases for J; bases not matched to a gene: 8. The CDR3 length is 15 residues.

This clone was seen only once. The rearrangement uses TRBV11-1 and TRBJ2-5; tentatively, D is TRBD1 or TRBD2 (6 bases each). The V and J ends lost 7 bases and 5 bases respectively, with 17 bases between them. This CDR3 contains 14 residues. In germline, CDR1 is SGHAT, CDR2 FQDESV (reference sequence). The CDR3 region is CASNSRRGRETQYF. DNA for the CDR3: TGTGCCAGCAATAGTCGTCGGGGGCGGGAGACCCAGTACTTC.

This clone appeared a single time. The V call is TRBV23-1, the J call TRBJ2-3; no reliable D call. TRBV23-1 is annotated as an ORF whose role is uncertain. V lost 3 bases, J lost 3 bases, and 7 bases lay in between. CDR3 length equals 13 residues. For the CDR3, the DNA is TGCGCCAGCAGTCAGGCAACAACAGATACGCAGTATTTT. The encoded protein is CASSQATTDTQYF.

The chain joins TRBV19 to TRBJ2-2; 10 bases are a match to TRBD1. Trimming cost V 5 bases and J 2 bases; bases outside gene matches: 2. The length of the CDR3 is 15 residues. Germline V lookup: CDR1 LNHDA, CDR2 SQIVND (reference sequence). The CDR3 sequence is CASSSTGGNTGELFF. In DNA form, the CDR3 reads TGTGCCAGTAGTTCGACAGGGGGCAACACCGGGGAGCTGTTTTTT.

The V call is TRBV6-6, the J call TRBJ2-1; D gene unclear. Germline assignment: CDR1 MNHNY and CDR2 SVGAGI (reference sequence). This CDR3 is built from 15 residues. Trimming shortened V by 0 bases and J by 5 bases, and 11 bases separated the two germline ends. CDR3 nucleotides: TGTGCCAGCAGTTACTCGATTCTTCCGAACAATGAGCAGTTCTTC. It codes for CASSYSILPNNEQFF.

V and J are TRBV27 and TRBJ1-2, with 8 bases fitting TRBD1. Trimming cost V 6 bases and J 1 base; bases outside gene matches: 10. Germline CDR1 reads MNHEY; CDR2 reads SMNVEV (reference sequence). The length of the CDR3 is 16 residues. CDR3 residues: CASRADRGPFNYGYTF. For the CDR3, the DNA is TGTGCCAGCAGGGCAGACAGGGGACCCTTTAACTATGGCTACACCTTC.

The CDR3 nucleotides are TGTGCCAGCAGCCAGTTAGGGGAAGGCCAATACAATGAGCAGTTCTTC. It encodes CASSQLGEGQYNEQFF. The gene calls are TRBV11-2 and TRBJ2-1; TRBD1 might be the D (5 bases). Germline CDR1 and CDR2: SGHAT and FQNNGV. This CDR3 has 16 residues. V lost 5 bases to trimming and J lost 4 bases, with 18 bases between them.

The chain carries TRBV7-9 and TRBJ2-7; tentative D call: TRBD2 (5 bases). The CDR3 consists of 16 residues. The germline CDR1 and CDR2 sequences are SEHNR and FQNEAQ (reference sequence). The V and J ends lost 5 bases and 0 bases respectively, with 17 bases between them. The CDR3 protein is CASSPQDWYFSYEQYF. In nucleotides, the CDR3 is TGTGCCAGCAGCCCCCAGGACTGGTACTTCTCCTACGAGCAGTACTTC.

V gene TRBV11-2 combines with J gene TRBJ1-2, with 7 bases lining up with TRBD1. Trimming at V came to 5 bases and at J to 8 bases, leaving 11 bases not matched to a gene. This CDR3 region has 14 residues. Germline V gene sequence: CDR1 SGHAT, CDR2 FQNNGV. The CDR3 sequence is CASSRPGAGGGYTF. DNA for the CDR3: TGTGCCAGCAGCCGCCCCGGGGCAGGGGGGGGCTACACCTTC.

The rearrangement joins TRBV28 to TRBJ2-7; 14 bases agree with TRBD2. Germline V CDR1 and CDR2: MDHEN, SYDVKM. The CDR3 is made up of 17 amino acids. The trim removed 4 bases at V and 4 bases at J, leaving 9 bases unmatched. CDR3 amino acids: CASSSAGLAGGLYEQYF. The CDR3 DNA follows: TGTGCCAGCAGTTCCGCCGGACTAGCGGGAGGCTTATACGAGCAGTACTTC.

This sequence joins TRBV5-4 and TRBJ2-3, with 8 positions matching TRBD2. J gave up 2 bases and V 4 bases, and 12 bases lay outside the gene matches. This CDR3 has 17 residues. Germline lookup yields CDR1 SGHNT and CDR2 YYREEE (reference sequence). The CDR3: CASSLAKGGGNTDTQYF. The CDR3 region has the DNA TGTGCCAGCAGCCTAGCGAAGGGCGGGGGGAACACAGATACGCAGTATTTT.

DNA for the CDR3: TGCGCCAGCAGCTCGCTCCAGGCACCCAATGAGCAGTTCTTC. Translated: CASSSLQAPNEQFF. V and J are TRBV5-1 and TRBJ2-1; no firm D call. The CDR3 consists of 14 residues. Deletions cut 3 bases from V and 6 bases from J, with 13 bases between. Germline CDR1 SGHRS, CDR2 YFSETQ.

The chain carries TRBV21-1 and TRBJ2-7; TRBD1 is the table's D call, not checked against the DNA. TRBV21-1 is a pseudogene locus. The CDR3 loop spans 16 amino acids. The CDR3 nucleotides are TGTGCCAGCAGTCCCCGGGACAGGGAGGGGCTGGTCGAGCAGTACTTC. As protein: CASSPRDREGLVEQYF.

The chain links TRBV27 to TRBJ2-7; D is uncertain. CDR3 size: 14 residues. CDR1 is MNHEY and CDR2 is SMNVEV in the germline V gene (reference sequence). Trimming removed 4 bases at V and 7 bases at J, with 17 bases between. CDR3 bases: TGTGCCAGCAGTTCCCGGACGGCCGTGGATGAGCAGTACTTC. Protein: CASSSRTAVDEQYF.

This chain uses TRBV29-1 with TRBJ1-3; 7 nucleotides line up with TRBD1. V trimming: 6 bases; J trimming: 2 bases; junction bases outside the gene matches: 7. The germline V gene encodes CDR1 SQVTM and CDR2 ANQGSEA. The CDR3 runs to 14 residues. The DNA for the CDR3 is TGCAGCGTCCTGCCTACAGGGGCTGGAAACACCATATATTTT. This sequence encodes CSVLPTGAGNTIYF.

This clone was seen more than once but under ten times. The genes are TRBV15 and TRBJ1-1, with D possibly TRBD1 on 5 matching bases. The CDR3 totals 12 residues. Germline V gives CDR1 LNHNV, CDR2 YYDKDF (reference sequence). Trimming stripped 6 bases from V and 6 bases from J, with 11 bases between. CDR3 in DNA: TGTGCCACCAGAAGGGTAGGGGCTGAAGCTTTCTTT. Protein: CATRRVGAEAFF. Using reference TRBV15 and TRBJ1-1 for the parts outside the CDR3, the full variable domain is DAMVIQNPRYQVTQFGKPVTLSCSQTLNHNVMYWYQQKSSQAPKLLFHYYDKDFNNEADTPDNFQSRRPNTSFCFLDIRSPGLGDTAMYLCATRRVGAEAFFGQGTRLTVV.

The gene calls are TRBV18 and TRBJ2-1; 9 bases line up with TRBD2. The ends lost 1 base at V and 5 bases at J; junction bases unmatched: 6. The CDR3 is 16 residues long. Germline V gene sequence: CDR1 KGHSH, CDR2 LQKENI. CDR3 sequence (DNA): TGTGCCAGCTCACCACGTACGGCGGGAGGGGACAATGAGCAGTTCTTC. Encoded protein: CASSPRTAGGDNEQFF. The variable domain in full, with the rest retrieved from reference TRBV18 and TRBJ2-1, is NAGVMQNPRHLVRRRGQEARLRCSPMKGHSHVYWYRQLPEEGLKFMVYLQKENIIDESGMPKERFSAEFPKEGPSILRIQQVVRGDSAAYFCASSPRTAGGDNEQFFGPGTRLTVL.